This TCR beta chain appears in the sequencing data of a study of blood T cell repertoires in COVID-19. Overall study context: From the United States, Italy and Spain came samples of acute and convalescent COVID-19. T cells, B-cell-depleted T cells, or PBMCs provided the cDNA or gDNA that served as material.

Study processing details: Amplification of reference gene primers was used by the study to estimate nucleated cell counts. Data came from immunoSEQ multiplex PCR; TCRdb stores just in-frame clones and leaves some out. For V, J and clone size, that table is used; D and trimming come from the DNA. The sample contains about 34,000 clones, approximately 81% of which appear only once. This clone was recorded once. This receptor was taken from a human donor with acute or convalescent COVID-19. The donor label of this sample is uncertain. Sequencing was carried out using peripheral blood.

DNA of the CDR3: TGCGCCAGCAGCCAAGATTTTGGAACAGGGGGCGCGAGTGGCTACACCTTC. Translated: CASSQDFGTGGASGYTF. The chain couples TRBV4-1 to TRBJ1-2; 9 bases match TRBD1. This CDR3 comprises 17 residues. Germline V gene data show CDR1 as MGHRA and CDR2 as YSYEKL. The V gene end was trimmed by 0 bases and the J gene end by 7 bases; junction bases not matched to a gene: 12.